Below, 8 T cell receptor beta chains from the same sample are listed, as sequenced in a study of identical twins. TCRdb fed the 5' RACE reads into MiXCR, producing one record per CDR3 protein. The data hold under 900,000 distinct CDR3 sequences, with roughly an eighth observed a single time. This same sample was also taken into another study, of yellow fever vaccine responses in identical twins.

The sequencing input was PBMCs. The receptors were sampled from a woman aged 18-35 years in good health.

There are a few counts of this clonotype. The V gene is TRBV28, the J gene TRBJ2-5, with D possibly called TRBD1 or TRBD2 (6 bases each). Germline V gives CDR1 MDHEN, CDR2 SYDVKM. The CDR3 totals 16 residues. Trimming cost V 7 bases and J 5 bases, with 23 bases left between them. In DNA form, the CDR3 reads TGTGCCAGCATCGGAGTGGGGGCGGGACCCCTGGAGACCCAGTACTTC. Translated, it gives CASIGVGAGPLETQYF. Combining the CDR3 with reference TRBV28 and TRBJ2-5 gives the whole variable domain DVKVTQSSRYLVKRTGEKVFLECVQDMDHENMFWYRQDPGLGLRLIYFSYDVKMKEKGDIPEGYSVSREKKERFSLILESASTNQTSMYLCASIGVGAGPLETQYFGPGTRLLVL.

This clonotype has more than one count but fewer than ten. The chain couples TRBV12-3 or TRBV12-4 to TRBJ1-1; 8 bases agree with TRBD1. J gave up 0 bases and V 5 bases, and 8 bases lay outside the gene matches. This CDR3 comprises 16 residues. CDR3 sequence reads: CASSRGQGEVNTEAFF. In DNA, the CDR3 is TGTGCCAGCAGTCGTGGACAGGGCGAAGTGAACACTGAAGCTTTCTTT.

This clonotype was detected ten times or more. V and J are TRBV3-1 and TRBJ1-1; D may be TRBD1 (5 bases). Deletions cut 0 bases from V and 4 bases from J, with 9 bases between. CDR1 is LGHDT and CDR2 is YNNKEL in the germline V gene (reference sequence). This CDR3 is built from 14 residues. The CDR3, as DNA: TGTGCCAGCAGCCAAGAAGGAAGGGGCACTGAAGCTTTCTTT. It codes for CASSQEGRGTEAFF.

This clonotype was recorded a few times. This chain joins TRBV27 and TRBJ2-1; possible D gene TRBD2, 7 bases. V was trimmed by 2 bases and J by 3 bases, leaving 14 bases between them. The germline V gene encodes CDR1 MNHEY and CDR2 SMNVEV (reference sequence). The length of the CDR3 is 16 residues. The CDR3 loop is CASSLRGGAFYNEQFF. CDR3 nucleotide sequence: TGTGCCAGCAGTTTACGAGGGGGGGCCTTCTACAATGAGCAGTTCTTC.

The genes are TRBV14 and TRBJ2-7, with TRBD1 identical over 9 bases. The trim removed 1 base at V and 4 bases at J, leaving 5 bases unmatched. The CDR3 is made up of 15 amino acids. Germline values: CDR1 SGHDN, CDR2 FVKESK. The CDR3 sequence is CASSQALGQGYEQYF. The CDR3, as DNA: TGTGCCAGCAGCCAAGCCCTCGGACAGGGGTACGAGCAGTACTTC.

V gene TRBV12-3 or TRBV12-4 combines with J gene TRBJ2-2; weak D call: TRBD2 (8 bases). The CDR3 sequence is 16 residues long. V was trimmed by 10 bases and J by 6 bases, leaving 24 bases between them. The CDR3 here is CATHWAGGGGAGELFF. The DNA for the CDR3 is TGTGCCACCCATTGGGCGGGAGGAGGGGGCGCCGGGGAGCTGTTTTTT.

This clonotype came up a few times. The chain links TRBV6-2 or TRBV6-3 to TRBJ2-7; no reliable D call. The CDR3 covers 14 residues. Germline assignment: CDR1 MNHEY and CDR2 SVGEGT. Trimming took 2 bases from V and 0 from J, leaving 8 bases between them. CDR3 nucleotide sequence: TGTGCCAGCAGTTACCGGCCAAGCTCCTACGAGCAGTACGTC. Translated: CASSYRPSSYEQYV.

Only a few counts were recorded for this clonotype. This chain joins TRBV6-1 and TRBJ2-3; 14 nucleotides match TRBD2. The germline gives CDR1 MNHNS, CDR2 SASEGT. Trimming cost V 9 bases and J 4 bases; bases outside gene matches: 9. This CDR3 spans 16 amino acids. The CDR3 bases are TGTGCCAGTTGGGACTTGGGACTAGCGGGAGCAGATACGCAGTATTTT. Translated: CASWDLGLAGADTQYF.